The rows below give T cell receptor beta chains drawn from one sample of a study of cytomegalovirus exposure and HLA in healthy donors. Clones were read by immunoSEQ multiplex PCR, and TCRdb kept only the in-frame ones, dropping some. The sample has about 150,000 clones; roughly 81% are singletons. The sequencing input was PBMCs. Receptor source: a girl aged 5-17 years in good health and CMV-seropositive. CDR3s include the opening cysteine and the closing phenylalanine or tryptophan. Each record gives: D gene, V gene, clone size, J gene, CDR3 protein, CDR3 DNA. The D gene is left open where the match is weak. Not all rows give a size; the values are once, few, many and, for expanded clones, a class.

D: TRBD1
V: TRBV5-1
size: NA
J: TRBJ2-2
CDR3: CASSLTGGNTGELFF
DNA: TGCGCCAGCAGCTTGACAGGGGGGAACACCGGGGAGCTGTTTTTT

D: TRBD2
V: TRBV5-1
size: NA
J: TRBJ2-1
CDR3: CASSFAAGGVDEQFF
DNA: TGCGCCAGCAGCTTTGCAGCGGGGGGGGTGGATGAGCAGTTCTTC

D: TRBD1
V: TRBV9
size: NA
J: TRBJ2-7
CDR3: CASSPGQGGEQYF
DNA: TGTGCCAGCAGCCCGGGACAGGGAGGCGAGCAGTACTTC

D: NA
V: TRBV7-9
size: NA
J: TRBJ2-6
CDR3: CASSWRGKGISGANVLTF
DNA: TGTGCCAGCAGCTGGAGGGGAAAAGGGATCTCTGGGGCCAACGTCCTGACTTTC

D: NA
V: TRBV25-1
size: NA
J: TRBJ1-2
CDR3: CASSELKDRHGYTF
DNA: TGTGCCAGCAGTGAACTTAAAGACAGGCATGGCTACACCTTC

D: TRBD1
V: TRBV2
size: NA
J: TRBJ1-6
CDR3: CASRDGQGYRNSPLHF
DNA: TGTGCCAGCAGAGACGGACAGGGGTATCGAAATTCACCCCTCCACTTT

D: NA
V: TRBV6-5
size: NA
J: TRBJ2-3
CDR3: CASSYSGGADTQYF
DNA: TGTGCCAGCAGTTACTCGGGCGGGGCCGATACGCAGTATTTT

D: TRBD2
V: TRBV2
size: few
J: TRBJ2-1
CDR3: CASSPRRGSGGGNEQFF
DNA: TGTGCCAGCAGCCCCCGTCGGGGTAGCGGGGGAGGGAATGAGCAGTTCTTC

D: NA
V: TRBV29-1
size: once
J: TRBJ1-1
CDR3: CSVSFVGRRNTEAFF
DNA: TGCAGCGTTTCATTCGTGGGCAGGCGGAACACTGAAGCTTTCTTT

D: NA
V: TRBV5-1
size: NA
J: TRBJ2-3
CDR3: CASSLEGPRADTQYF
DNA: TGCGCCAGCAGCTTGGAAGGCCCCCGGGCAGATACGCAGTATTTT

D: TRBD1
V: TRBV12-5
size: NA
J: TRBJ1-1
CDR3: CASATGRTEAFF
DNA: TGTGCTAGTGCGACAGGGAGGACTGAAGCTTTCTTT

D: NA
V: TRBV4-2
size: NA
J: TRBJ2-2
CDR3: CASSQETGGAGELFF
DNA: TGTGCCAGCAGCCAAGAGACTGGTGGGGCGGGGGAGCTGTTTTTT

D: TRBD1
V: TRBV18
size: NA
J: TRBJ2-1
CDR3: CASSSYNVRAGTGDYNEQFF
DNA: TGTGCCAGCTCATCTTACAATGTCCGGGCGGGGACAGGGGATTACAATGAGCAGTTCTTC

D: NA
V: TRBV7-9
size: NA
J: TRBJ1-1
CDR3: CASSFGSGNTEAFF
DNA: TGTGCCAGCAGCTTTGGGTCGGGGAACACTGAAGCTTTCTTT

D: TRBD1
V: TRBV11-2
size: NA
J: TRBJ1-6
CDR3: CASSFTLGQGNSPLHF
DNA: TGTGCCAGCAGCTTTACTCTAGGACAGGGAAATTCACCCCTCCACTTT

D: NA
V: TRBV5-5
size: NA
J: TRBJ1-1
CDR3: CASSQQTQPEAFF
DNA: TGTGCCAGCAGCCAACAAACCCAACCTGAAGCTTTCTTT

D: TRBD1
V: TRBV5-1
size: NA
J: TRBJ2-2
CDR3: CASSLGQGLIGELFF
DNA: TGCGCCAGCAGCTTGGGACAGGGGTTAATCGGGGAGCTGTTTTTT